Sequencing of this TCR beta chain was carried out in a study of T cell changes during pregnancy in multiple sclerosis. The CDR3 is made up of 17 amino acids. V lost 5 bases and J lost 5, with 24 bases in between. Germline V CDR1 and CDR2: SGHTA, FQGNSA. Measured with immunoSEQ multiplex PCR; TCRdb has only the in-frame clones, and not every one. The repertoire includes over 45,000 clones, around 91% of them detected once, and approximately 1.7% sits in the top ten. Material: peripheral blood, obtained after pregnancy. This receptor was taken from a female donor with multiple sclerosis, enrolled in a pregnancy study. The chain uses TRBV7-2 and TRBJ1-2, with a possible D match to TRBD1 (5 bases). The CDR3 sequence is CASSPPVITRQSYGYTF. The CDR3 nucleotides are TGTGCCAGCAGCCCCCCGGTGATCACCCGACAGTCTTATGGCTACACCTTC.